The present TCR beta chain was sequenced within a study of blood T cells in healthy people across ages. Notes on the study in general: Naive CD4+ cells and diversity were both higher in long-lived donors than in aged donors. Significant beta diversity loss was already apparent by age approximately 40, declining roughly linearly.

Around 9 milliliters of peripheral blood were drawn from each donor into EDTA-treated tubes. In its sample, this clonotype was seen once. Its antigen is undetermined. A sample-barcoded 5' primer and a J-beta primer mix were used in a second PCR of about 6 to 12 cycles. Using its own MiXCR run on the 5' RACE reads, TCRdb lists one record per CDR3 protein. This table has about 780,000 distinct CDR3 sequences, 46% appearing once. Germline CDR1 and CDR2: ENHRY and SYGVKD. This CDR3 has 13 amino acids. Sequenced material: blood. V usage is TRBV10-3 and J usage is TRBJ2-7, with TRBD2 as a possible D gene (5 bases). Judging by the DNA end, TRBJ2-5 fits better; the J call may be wrong. The receptor comes from a man of 80 years or more in good health. The CDR3 sequence is CAISVGGEETQYF. The CDR3 DNA is TGTGCCATCAGTGTCGGAGGAGAAGAGACCCAGTACTTC.